This T cell receptor beta chain originates from a study of spatial heterogeneity in lung cancer. This clonotype was counted many times. What it binds is not known. General observations from the study: How many expanded intratumoral alpha and beta TCRs were present tracked the tumor mutation count, which was a count of nonsynonymous mutations. The counts of expanded TCRs, ubiquitous and regional, tracked ubiquitous and regional nonsynonymous mutations, respectively.

In the library, each TCR cDNA molecule bore its own unique molecular identifier. A single record per CDR3 protein comes from TCRdb applying MiXCR to the 5' RACE reads. This table has 100,000 or so distinct CDR3 sequences, roughly 4.5% appearing once. V was pared by 5 bases and J by 2 bases, with 4 bases between. CDR1 MNHNY and CDR2 SVGAGI come from the germline V gene (reference sequence). The CDR3 extends over 11 amino acids. As for time point: sample taken at primary tumor resection. The donors were 55 to 80 patients with non-small cell lung cancer that was early-stage and untreated. Frozen PBMC, nontumor lung or tumor provided whole RNA, which was sequenced unsorted.

This chain joins TRBV6-6 and TRBJ2-7; D is undetermined. The source of this sequence is a male donor with early-stage non-small cell lung cancer. The source was lung tumor tissue, collected at surgery. As DNA, the CDR3 is TGTGCCAGCAGTCCCGCCTACGAGCAGTACTTC. Protein sequence: CASSPAYEQYF.